The T cell receptor beta chain described here comes from a study of patients and donors after allogeneic stem cell transplantation. TCRdb recomputed calls from the RT-PCR reads with MiXCR, one row per CDR3 protein. The table lists around 170,000 distinct CDR3 sequences, about 24% of them singletons. In this sample, this clonotype turned up once. The specimen sequenced was blood, either unsorted or a sorted T cell fraction (not recorded which). The TCR originated in a human donor who was either an allogeneic HSCT recipient or a stem cell or donor lymphocyte infusion donor (not recorded which). It is not recorded whose cells these are; they may come from a transplant donor.

The CDR3 DNA reads as TGTGCCATCAGTGTGACAGGGCACACCGGGGAGCTGTTTTTT. This translates into CAISVTGHTGELFF. This rearrangement joins TRBV10-3 to TRBJ2-2, with 7 bases fitting TRBD1. V was clipped by 4 bases and J by 3 bases; unmatched bases: 2. CDR3 length: 14 residues. The germline V gene has CDR1 ENHRY and CDR2 SYGVKD.